This record concerns one T cell receptor beta chain sequence. V trimming: 7 bases; J trimming: 4 bases; junction bases outside the gene matches: 5. The CDR3 spans 14 residues. CDR1 is KGHDR and CDR2 is SFDVKD in the germline V gene. As originally analysed: Counts of nucleated cells, estimated from reference gene primer amplification, were obtained. The protocol was immunoSEQ multiplex PCR, while the TCRdb copy is restricted to in-frame clones and leaves out a portion. Clone size and V and J calls were adopted from that table, with D and trimming inferred from the DNA. The table lists about 70,000 clones, under 95% of them singletons. This sample was taken from a study of blood T cell repertoires in COVID-19. At the level of the study: Sites in the United States, Italy and Spain provided acute and convalescent COVID-19 samples. In each case, the material was cDNA or gDNA derived from T cells, B-cell-depleted T cells, or PBMCs.

This sequence originates from a man in his fifties with acute or convalescent COVID-19. The gene calls are TRBV24-1 and TRBJ2-3; TRBD2 matches at 9 bases. Sequencing was carried out using peripheral blood. The CDR3 coding sequence is TGTGCCACCAGCGAGCGGGGGGCGGCAGATACGCAGTATTTT. Its protein is CATSERGAADTQYF.